The 5 T cell receptor beta chains listed next were all sequenced from one sample in a study of T-cell reconstitution after alpha-beta-depleted transplantation in children. The TCRbeta library was prepared with unique molecular identifiers. In TCRdb, the PCR reads were re-called with MiXCR into one record per CDR3 protein. The sample yields roughly 500,000 distinct CDR3 sequences, 15% to 20% seen once. The starting material was PBMCs from the stem cell graft donor, obtained from the stem cell graft. These receptors were obtained from a human donor who donated a stem cell graft to a child with acute lymphoblastic leukemia.

This clonotype was seen only a few times. The rearrangement joins TRBV18 to TRBJ2-2; D may be TRBD1 (6 bases). Germline loops: CDR1 KGHSH, CDR2 LQKENI. Trimming pared 2 bases from V and 2 bases from J, leaving 12 bases between. This CDR3 region has 16 residues. The chain's CDR3 is CASSPRSQGNTGELFF. CDR3 DNA sequence: TGTGCCAGCTCACCAAGATCACAGGGTAACACCGGGGAGCTGTTTTTT.

V usage is TRBV3-1 and J usage is TRBJ2-1, with D perhaps TRBD2 (5 bases). With 0 bases removed from V and 8 bases from J, the gap between germline ends came to 14 bases. The CDR3 totals 15 residues. CDR1 is LGHDT and CDR2 is YNNKEL in the germline V gene (reference sequence). The DNA of the CDR3 is TGTGCCAGCAGCCAAGATTATCCCGTCGGGGATGAGCAGTTCTTC. This codes for CASSQDYPVGDEQFF.

This clonotype was picked up a small number of times. The chain uses TRBV25-1 and TRBJ1-1, with no clear D. V was cut by 3 bases and J by 5 bases, with 10 bases left in between. This CDR3 has 13 residues. Germline values: CDR1 MGHDK, CDR2 SYGVNS. CDR3 amino acids: CASSEPGRTEAFF. CDR3 DNA: TGTGCCAGCAGTGAGCCCGGACGAACTGAAGCTTTCTTT.

This clonotype was seen many times. This sequence joins TRBV5-6 and TRBJ2-3; a possible D gene is TRBD2 (5 bases). The germline V gene has CDR1 SGHDT and CDR2 YYEEEE. CDR3 size: 14 residues. V was pared by 0 bases and J by 1 base, with 6 bases between. CDR3 DNA: TGTGCCAGCAGCTTGGGTAGCGGCACAGATACGCAGTATTTT. Translated, it gives CASSLGSGTDTQYF.

The V call is TRBV18, the J call TRBJ2-7, with 8 bases identical to TRBD2. The J segment lost 1 base and the V segment lost 2 bases, leaving 7 bases of the junction unmatched. The length of the CDR3 is 16 residues. Germline lookup yields CDR1 KGHSH and CDR2 LQKENI. CDR3 nucleotide sequence: TGTGCCAGCTCACCAGAATGGCGGGAGGAATCCTACGAGCAGTACTTC. Amino acid sequence: CASSPEWREESYEQYF.